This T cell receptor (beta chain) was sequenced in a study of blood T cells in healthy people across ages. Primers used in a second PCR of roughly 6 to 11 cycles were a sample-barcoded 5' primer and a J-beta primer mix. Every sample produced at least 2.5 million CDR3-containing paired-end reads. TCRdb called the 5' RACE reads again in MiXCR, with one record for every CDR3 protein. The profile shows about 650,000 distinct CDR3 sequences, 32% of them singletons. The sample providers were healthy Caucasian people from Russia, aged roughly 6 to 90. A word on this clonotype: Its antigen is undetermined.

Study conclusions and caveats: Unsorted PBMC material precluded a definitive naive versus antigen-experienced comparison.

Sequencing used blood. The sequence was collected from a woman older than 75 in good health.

The CDR3 DNA reads TGTGCCAGCTCACCACCTGGCAGGGGGGCGACAGATACGCAGTACTTC. Translating gives CASSPPGRGATDTQYF. The rearrangement links TRBV18 to TRBJ2-5; possible D gene TRBD1, 7 bases. Germline CDR1 reads KGHSH; CDR2 reads LQKENI. The CDR3 is 16 residues long. V was shortened by 0 bases and J by 11 bases, with 22 bases between the two germline ends.